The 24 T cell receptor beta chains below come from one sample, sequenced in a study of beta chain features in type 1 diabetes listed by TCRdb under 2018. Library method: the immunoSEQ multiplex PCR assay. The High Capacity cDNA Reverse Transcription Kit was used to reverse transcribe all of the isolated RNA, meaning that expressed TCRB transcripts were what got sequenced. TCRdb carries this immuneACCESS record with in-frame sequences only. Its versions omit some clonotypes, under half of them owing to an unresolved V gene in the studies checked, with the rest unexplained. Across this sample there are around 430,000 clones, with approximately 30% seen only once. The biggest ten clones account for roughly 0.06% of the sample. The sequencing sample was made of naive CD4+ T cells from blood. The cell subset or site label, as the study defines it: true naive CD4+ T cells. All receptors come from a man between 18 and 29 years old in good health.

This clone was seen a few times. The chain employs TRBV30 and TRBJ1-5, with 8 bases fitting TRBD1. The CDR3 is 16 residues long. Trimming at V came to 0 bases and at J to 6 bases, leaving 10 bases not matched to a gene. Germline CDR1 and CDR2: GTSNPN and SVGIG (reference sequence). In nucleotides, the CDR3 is TGTGCCTGGAGTGTACTTTACGGGACAGGTACTCAGCCCCAGCATTTT. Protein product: CAWSVLYGTGTQPQHF.

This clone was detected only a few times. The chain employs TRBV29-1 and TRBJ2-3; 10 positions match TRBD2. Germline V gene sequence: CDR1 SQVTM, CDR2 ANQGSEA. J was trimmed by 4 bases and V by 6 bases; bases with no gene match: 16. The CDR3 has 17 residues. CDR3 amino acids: CSVLIVPSGRKADTQYF. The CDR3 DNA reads TGCAGCGTGCTAATAGTTCCTAGCGGGAGAAAGGCAGATACGCAGTATTTT.

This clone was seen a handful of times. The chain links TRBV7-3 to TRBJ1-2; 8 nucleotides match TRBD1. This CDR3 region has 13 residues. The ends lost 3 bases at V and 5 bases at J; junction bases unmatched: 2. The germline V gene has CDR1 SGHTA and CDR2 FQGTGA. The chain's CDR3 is CASSFTGGYGYTF. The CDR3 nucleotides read TGTGCCAGCAGCTTCACAGGGGGATATGGCTACACCTTC.

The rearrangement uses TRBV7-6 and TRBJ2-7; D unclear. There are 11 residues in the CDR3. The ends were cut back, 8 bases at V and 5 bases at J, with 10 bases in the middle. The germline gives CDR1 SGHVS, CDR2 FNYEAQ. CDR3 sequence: CASGRYDEQYF. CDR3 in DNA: TGTGCCAGCGGCCGGTATGACGAGCAGTACTTC.

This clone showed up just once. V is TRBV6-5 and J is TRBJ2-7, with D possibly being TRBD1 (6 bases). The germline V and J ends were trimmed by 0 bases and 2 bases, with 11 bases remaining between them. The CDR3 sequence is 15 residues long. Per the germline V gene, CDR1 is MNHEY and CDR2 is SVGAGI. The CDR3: CASSYSHRETYEQYF. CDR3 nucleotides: TGTGCCAGCAGTTACTCACACAGGGAGACCTACGAGCAGTACTTC.

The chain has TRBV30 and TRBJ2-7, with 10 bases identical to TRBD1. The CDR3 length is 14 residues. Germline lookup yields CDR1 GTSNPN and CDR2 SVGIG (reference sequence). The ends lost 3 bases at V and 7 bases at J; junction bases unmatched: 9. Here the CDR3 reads CAWREPGTGEEQYF. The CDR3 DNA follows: TGTGCCTGGAGGGAGCCTGGGACAGGGGAGGAGCAGTACTTC.

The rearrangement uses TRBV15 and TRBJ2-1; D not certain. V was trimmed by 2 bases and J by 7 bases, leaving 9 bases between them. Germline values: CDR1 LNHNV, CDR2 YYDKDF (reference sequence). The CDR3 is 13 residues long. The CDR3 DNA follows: TGTGCCACCAGCAGAACCAGGACGAATGAGCAGTTCTTC. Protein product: CATSRTRTNEQFF.

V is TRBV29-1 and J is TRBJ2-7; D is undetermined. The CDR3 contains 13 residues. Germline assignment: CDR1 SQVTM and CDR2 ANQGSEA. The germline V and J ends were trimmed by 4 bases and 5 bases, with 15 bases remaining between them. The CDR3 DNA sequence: TGCAGCGTTGCAAATGGGCGGAGAAACGAGCAGTACTTC. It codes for CSVANGRRNEQYF.

The CDR3 region is CASRDVSAYEQYF. In nucleotides, the CDR3 is TGTGCCAGCAGGGACGTGTCCGCCTACGAGCAGTACTTC. The gene calls are TRBV2 and TRBJ2-7; D is unclear. V was clipped by 6 bases and J by 2 bases, with 11 bases between them. Germline CDR1 reads SNHLY; CDR2 reads FYNNEI. This CDR3 comprises 13 residues.

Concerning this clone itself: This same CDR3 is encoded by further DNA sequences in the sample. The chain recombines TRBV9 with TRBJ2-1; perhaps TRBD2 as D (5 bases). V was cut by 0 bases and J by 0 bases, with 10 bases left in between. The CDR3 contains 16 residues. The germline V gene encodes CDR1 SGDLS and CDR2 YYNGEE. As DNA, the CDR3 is TGTGCCAGCAGCGTAGGAGGGAGAGGCTCCTACAATGAGCAGTTCTTC. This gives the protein CASSVGGRGSYNEQFF. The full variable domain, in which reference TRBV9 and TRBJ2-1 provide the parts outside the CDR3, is DSGVTQTPKHLITATGQRVTLRCSPRSGDLSVYWYQQSLDQGLQFLIQYYNGEERAKGNILERFSAQQFPDLHSELNLSSLELGDSALYFCASSVGGRGSYNEQFFGPGTRLTVL.

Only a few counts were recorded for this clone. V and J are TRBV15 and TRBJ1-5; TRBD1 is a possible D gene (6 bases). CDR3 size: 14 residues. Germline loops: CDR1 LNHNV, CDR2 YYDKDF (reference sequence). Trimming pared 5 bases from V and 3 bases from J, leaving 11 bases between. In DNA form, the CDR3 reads TGTGCCACCAGCCTTGGGGGGGCCAATCAGCCCCAGCATTTT. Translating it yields CATSLGGANQPQHF.

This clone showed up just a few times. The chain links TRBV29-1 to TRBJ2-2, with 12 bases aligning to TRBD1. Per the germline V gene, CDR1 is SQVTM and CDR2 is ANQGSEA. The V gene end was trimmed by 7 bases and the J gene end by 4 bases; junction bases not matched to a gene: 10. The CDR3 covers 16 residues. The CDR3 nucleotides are TGCAGCGCACAGTTGACGGGACAGGGGGCCACCGGGGAGCTGTTTTTT. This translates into CSAQLTGQGATGELFF.

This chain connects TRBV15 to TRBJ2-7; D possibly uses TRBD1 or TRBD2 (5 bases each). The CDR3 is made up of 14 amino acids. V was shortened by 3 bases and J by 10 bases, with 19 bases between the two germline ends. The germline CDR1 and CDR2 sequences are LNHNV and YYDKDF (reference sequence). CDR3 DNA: TGTGCCACCAGCAGCCTTAACGGTGGGACGGGCCAGTACTTC. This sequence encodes CATSSLNGGTGQYF.

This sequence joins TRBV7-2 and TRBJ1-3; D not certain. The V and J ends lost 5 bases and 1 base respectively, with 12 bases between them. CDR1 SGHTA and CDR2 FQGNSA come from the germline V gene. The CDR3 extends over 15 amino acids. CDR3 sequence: CASSPVRVSGNTIYF. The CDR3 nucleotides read TGTGCCAGCAGCCCAGTGCGGGTGTCTGGAAACACCATATATTTT.

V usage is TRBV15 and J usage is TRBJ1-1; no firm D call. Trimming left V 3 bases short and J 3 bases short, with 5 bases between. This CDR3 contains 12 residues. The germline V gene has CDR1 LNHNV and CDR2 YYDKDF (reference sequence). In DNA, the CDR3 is TGTGCCACCAGCAGGGGCCACACTGAAGCTTTCTTT. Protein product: CATSRGHTEAFF.

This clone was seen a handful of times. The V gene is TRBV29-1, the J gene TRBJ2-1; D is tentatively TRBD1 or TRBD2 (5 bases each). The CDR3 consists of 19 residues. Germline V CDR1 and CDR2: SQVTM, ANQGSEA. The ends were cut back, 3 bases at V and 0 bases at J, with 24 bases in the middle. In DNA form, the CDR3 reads TGCAGCGTTGAGACTGGGGGAACCATTCAATACTCCTCCTACAATGAGCAGTTCTTC. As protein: CSVETGGTIQYSSYNEQFF.

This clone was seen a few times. In DNA, the CDR3 is TGTGCCTGGAGTGTGACAGGGGAGATGGGCTACACCTTC. This encodes CAWSVTGEMGYTF. This chain links TRBV30 with TRBJ1-2; TRBD1 aligns across 8 bases. Germline V gene sequence: CDR1 GTSNPN, CDR2 SVGIG (reference sequence). The CDR3 sequence is 13 residues long. V shed 0 bases and J 8 bases; nucleotides not matched to a gene: 5.

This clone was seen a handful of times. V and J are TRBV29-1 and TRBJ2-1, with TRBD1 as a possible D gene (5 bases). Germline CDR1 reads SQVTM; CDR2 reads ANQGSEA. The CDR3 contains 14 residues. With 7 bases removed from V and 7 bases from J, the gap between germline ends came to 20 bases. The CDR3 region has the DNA TGCAGCGCCCAAATAGGGATAGGGGCTAATGAGCAGTTCTTC. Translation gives CSAQIGIGANEQFF.

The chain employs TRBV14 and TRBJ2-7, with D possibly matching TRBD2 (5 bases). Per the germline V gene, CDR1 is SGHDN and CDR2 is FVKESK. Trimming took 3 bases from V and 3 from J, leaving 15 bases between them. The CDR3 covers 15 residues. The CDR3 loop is CASSQTRLKGYEQYF. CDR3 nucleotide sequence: TGTGCCAGCAGCCAGACTCGACTAAAGGGCTACGAGCAGTACTTC.

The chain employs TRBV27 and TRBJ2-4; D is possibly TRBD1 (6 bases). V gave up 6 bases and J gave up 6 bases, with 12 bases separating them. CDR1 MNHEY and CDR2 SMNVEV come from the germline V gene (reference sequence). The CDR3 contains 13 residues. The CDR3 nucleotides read TGTGCCAGCAGGAAACAGGGTTTAAACATTCAGTACTTC. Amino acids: CASRKQGLNIQYF.

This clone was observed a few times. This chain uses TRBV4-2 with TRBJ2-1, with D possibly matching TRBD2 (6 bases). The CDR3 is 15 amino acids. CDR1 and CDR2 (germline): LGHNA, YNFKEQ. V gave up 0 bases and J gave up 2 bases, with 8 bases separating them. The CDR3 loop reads CASSQDRLAYNEQFF. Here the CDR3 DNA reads TGTGCCAGCAGCCAAGATAGACTAGCCTACAATGAGCAGTTCTTC.

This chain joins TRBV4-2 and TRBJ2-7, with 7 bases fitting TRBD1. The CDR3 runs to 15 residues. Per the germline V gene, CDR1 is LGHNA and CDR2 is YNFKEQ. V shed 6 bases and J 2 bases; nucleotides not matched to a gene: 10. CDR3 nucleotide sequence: TGTGCCAGCAGGATTTCCGGGACAGAGACCTACGAGCAGTACTTC. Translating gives CASRISGTETYEQYF.

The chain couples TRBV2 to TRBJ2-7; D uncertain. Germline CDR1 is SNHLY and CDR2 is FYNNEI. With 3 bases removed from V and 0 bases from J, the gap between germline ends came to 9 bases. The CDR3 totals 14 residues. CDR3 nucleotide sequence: TGTGCCAGCAGTGATCAAGGGCTCTCCTACGAGCAGTACTTC. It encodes CASSDQGLSYEQYF.

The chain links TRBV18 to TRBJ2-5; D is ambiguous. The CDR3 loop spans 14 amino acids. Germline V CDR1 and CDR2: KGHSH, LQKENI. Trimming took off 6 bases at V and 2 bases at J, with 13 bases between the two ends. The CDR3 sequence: CASSQGRIQETQYF. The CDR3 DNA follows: TGTGCCAGCTCCCAAGGACGGATACAAGAGACCCAGTACTTC.